This T cell receptor beta chain is from a study of T cell clonality in common variable immunodeficiency. Study observations and caveats: Fewer TCRbeta clones were shared among CVID subjects than controls. T cell subpopulation sequencing would be needed to explain CVID clonality. CVID subjects had higher TCRbeta clonality than healthy controls, most marked in about a third.

About this clone: Its antigen is still unknown. The CDR3 end lies 3 residues beyond the end of the read and is filled in from the germline J gene. Other DNA sequences in this specimen translate into the identical CDR3.

Clones were read by immunoSEQ multiplex PCR, and TCRdb kept only the in-frame ones, dropping some. The table records about 34,000 clones without singletons, the ten largest covering roughly 3.2%. V trimming: 4 bases; J trimming: 5 bases; junction bases outside the gene matches: 2. There are 14 residues in the CDR3. Germline V gene data show CDR1 as SGHVS and CDR2 as FNYEAQ. Sequenced input: peripheral blood mononuclear cells. The chain carries TRBV7-6 and TRBJ1-6, with 7 bases aligning to TRBD1. This sequence originates from a person between 18 and 75 years old in good health. Partial CDR3 DNA: TGTGCCAGCAGCTACGGGACAGATAATTCACCC. Protein product: CASSYGTDNSP. The CDR3 in full is CASSYGTDNSPLHF.